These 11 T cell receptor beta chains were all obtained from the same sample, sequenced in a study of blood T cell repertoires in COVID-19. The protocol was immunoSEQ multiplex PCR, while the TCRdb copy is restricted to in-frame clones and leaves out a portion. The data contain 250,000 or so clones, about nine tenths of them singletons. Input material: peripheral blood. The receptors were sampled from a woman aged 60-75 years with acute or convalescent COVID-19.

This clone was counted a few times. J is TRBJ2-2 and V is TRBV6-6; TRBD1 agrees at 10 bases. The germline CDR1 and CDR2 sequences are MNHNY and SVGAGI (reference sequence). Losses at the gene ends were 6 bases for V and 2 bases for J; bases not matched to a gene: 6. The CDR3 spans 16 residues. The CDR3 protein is CASSLGQGENTGELFF. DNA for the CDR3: TGTGCCAGCAGCCTCGGACAGGGGGAAAACACCGGGGAGCTGTTTTTT.

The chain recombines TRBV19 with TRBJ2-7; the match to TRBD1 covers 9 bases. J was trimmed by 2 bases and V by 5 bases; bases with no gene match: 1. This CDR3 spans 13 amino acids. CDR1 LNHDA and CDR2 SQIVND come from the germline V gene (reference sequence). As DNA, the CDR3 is TGTGCCAGTAGTTACAGGGGGCCCTACGAGCAGTACTTC. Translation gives CASSYRGPYEQYF.

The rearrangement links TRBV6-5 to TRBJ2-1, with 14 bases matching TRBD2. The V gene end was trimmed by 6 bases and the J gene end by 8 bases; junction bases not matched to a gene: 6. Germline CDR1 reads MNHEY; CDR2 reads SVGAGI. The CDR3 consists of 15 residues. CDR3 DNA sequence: TGTGCCAGCAGACCAGGACTAGCGGGAGGTGATGAGCAGTTCTTC. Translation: CASRPGLAGGDEQFF.

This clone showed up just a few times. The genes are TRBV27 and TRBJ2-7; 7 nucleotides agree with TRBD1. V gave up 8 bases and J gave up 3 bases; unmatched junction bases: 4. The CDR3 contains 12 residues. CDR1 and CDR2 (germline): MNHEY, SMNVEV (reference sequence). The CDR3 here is CASGDSYYEQYF. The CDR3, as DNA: TGTGCCAGCGGGGACAGCTACTACGAGCAGTACTTC.

The CDR3 nucleotides are TGCGCCAGCAGTGAGTCACCGGACGAGCAGTACTTC. Translating gives CASSESPDEQYF. The chain recombines TRBV10-2 with TRBJ2-7; the D is unclear. Germline CDR1 is WSHSY and CDR2 is SAAADI. The length of the CDR3 is 12 residues. V lost 0 bases to trimming and J lost 5 bases, with 5 bases between them.

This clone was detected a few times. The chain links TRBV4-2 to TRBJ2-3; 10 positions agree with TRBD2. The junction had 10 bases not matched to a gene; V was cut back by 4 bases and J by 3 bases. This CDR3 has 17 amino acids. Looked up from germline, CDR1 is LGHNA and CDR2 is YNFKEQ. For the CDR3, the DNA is TGTGCCAGCAGCCTAGAGGGAGCGGGAGGGCCGACAGATACGCAGTATTTT. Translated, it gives CASSLEGAGGPTDTQYF.

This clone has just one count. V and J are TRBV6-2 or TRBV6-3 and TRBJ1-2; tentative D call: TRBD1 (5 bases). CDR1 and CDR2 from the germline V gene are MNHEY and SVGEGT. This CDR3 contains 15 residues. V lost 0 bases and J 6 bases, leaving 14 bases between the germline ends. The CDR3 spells CASSYSAGPLNGYTF. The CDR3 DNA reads TGTGCCAGCAGTTACTCGGCAGGGCCCCTGAATGGCTACACCTTC.

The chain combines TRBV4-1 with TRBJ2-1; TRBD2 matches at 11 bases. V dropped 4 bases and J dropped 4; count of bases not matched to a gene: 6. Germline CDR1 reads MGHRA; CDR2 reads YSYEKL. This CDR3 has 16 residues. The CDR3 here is CASSLTTSGSYNEQFF. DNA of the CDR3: TGCGCCAGCAGCCTCACCACTAGCGGGAGTTACAATGAGCAGTTCTTC.

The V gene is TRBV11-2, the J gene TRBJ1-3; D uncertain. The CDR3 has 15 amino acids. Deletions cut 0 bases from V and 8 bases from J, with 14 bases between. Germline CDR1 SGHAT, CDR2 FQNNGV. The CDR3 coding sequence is TGTGCCAGCAGCTTAGATTTCTCCCGGAGAGACACCATATATTTT. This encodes CASSLDFSRRDTIYF. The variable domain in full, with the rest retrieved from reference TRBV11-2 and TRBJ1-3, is EAGVAQSPRYKIIEKRQSVAFWCNPISGHATLYWYQQILGQGPKLLIQFQNNGVVDDSQLPKDRFSAERLKGVDSTLKIQPAKLEDSAVYLCASSLDFSRRDTIYFGEGSWLTVV.

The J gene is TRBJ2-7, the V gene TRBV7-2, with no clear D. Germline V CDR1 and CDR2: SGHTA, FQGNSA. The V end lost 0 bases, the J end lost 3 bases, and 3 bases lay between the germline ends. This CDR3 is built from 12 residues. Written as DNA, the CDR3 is TGTGCCAGCAGCTTAGCTCTCTACGAGCAGTACTTC. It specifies CASSLALYEQYF.

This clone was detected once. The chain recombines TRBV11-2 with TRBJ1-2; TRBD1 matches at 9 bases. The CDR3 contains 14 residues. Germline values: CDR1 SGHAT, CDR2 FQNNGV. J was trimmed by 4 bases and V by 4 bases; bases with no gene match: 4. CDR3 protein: CASSSDRGSYGYTF. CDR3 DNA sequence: TGTGCCAGCAGCTCGGACAGGGGTAGCTATGGCTACACCTTC. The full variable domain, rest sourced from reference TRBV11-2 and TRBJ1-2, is EAGVAQSPRYKIIEKRQSVAFWCNPISGHATLYWYQQILGQGPKLLIQFQNNGVVDDSQLPKDRFSAERLKGVDSTLKIQPAKLEDSAVYLCASSSDRGSYGYTFGSGTRLTVV.